This TCR beta chain was obtained from a study of blood T cell repertoires in COVID-19. Germline-derived CDR1 and CDR2 are GTSNPN and SVGIG (reference sequence). The CDR3 is made up of 15 amino acids. Trimming took 1 base from V and 6 from J; bases not matched to a gene: 8. Measured with immunoSEQ multiplex PCR; TCRdb has only the in-frame clones, and not every one. Of approximately 250,000 clones listed, 65% to 90% were seen once; the top ten hold approximately 2.4%. This clonotype was sampled from a man in his forties who had recovered from COVID-19. The sample comprised peripheral blood. The chain uses TRBV30 and TRBJ2-7; 11 nucleotides agree with TRBD1. The chain's CDR3 is CAWSDPGQGGREQYF. The CDR3 DNA follows: TGTGCCTGGAGTGACCCGGGACAGGGGGGACGCGAGCAGTACTTC.